This T cell receptor (beta chain) was recorded in a study of cytomegalovirus exposure and HLA in healthy donors. Turning to the study itself: Drawn from HLA-typed donors, some 80 million unique TCRs were held in an early data release.

CDR1 SGHNT and CDR2 YENEEA come from the germline V gene. The CDR3 extends over 13 amino acids. V lost 3 bases and J lost 5, with 8 bases in between. This PCR relied on a set of 60 Vbeta primers and 13 Jbeta primers. Assay used: immunoSEQ multiplex PCR; TCRdb lists only in-frame clones, some missing. The sample yields about 130,000 clones, 75% to 90% seen once. Points from the study as a whole: V segments that were indistinguishable, TRBV6-2 and TRBV6-3 among them, were omitted from analysis. Among the sequence variants, a highly shared cluster was likely an artifact of sequencing.

A remark on this clone: Its antigen remains unknown.

The specimen was PBMCs. The chain employs TRBV11-3 and TRBJ2-1, with D tentatively TRBD2 (5 bases). This sequence was found in a woman aged 30 to 39 in good health and CMV-seropositive. CDR3 DNA: TGTGCCAGCAGCTTCACTAGAAACAATGAGCAGTTCTTC. This translates into CASSFTRNNEQFF.